Following are 11 T cell receptor beta chains from one sample sequenced in a study of shared clonotypes between healthy human individuals (TCRdb year 2020). Library preparation used the immunoSEQ multiplex PCR assay. What TCRdb holds here is the immuneACCESS table cut down to in-frame rearrangements. Part of the clones is not present; checked against another copy, under half of the missing clones reflect an unresolved V gene, and the others are unexplained. The sample includes around 2,000,000 clones, with about 95% observed a single time. Clones ranked in the top ten supply 1% to 1.5% of the sample. CD8 naive samples consisted of CD45RO-negative cells that were positively selected for CCR7, yielding a CD45RA+CCR7+ population without TemRA cells. Sequencing was done on a sample of naive CD8+ T cells sorted from blood. The sample's cell subset or site, from its label and the paper: CD45RA+CCR7+. The receptors here all came from a man younger than 35 in good health.

The V gene is TRBV10-3, the J gene TRBJ1-6; TRBD1 is a possible D gene (5 bases). The V end lost 0 bases, the J end lost 7 bases, and 10 bases lay between the germline ends. The CDR3 contains 15 residues. Germline V gene sequence: CDR1 ENHRY, CDR2 SYGVKD. The CDR3: CAISESAGRNSPLHF. For the CDR3, the DNA is TGTGCCATCAGTGAGTCGGCAGGGAGGAATTCACCCCTCCACTTT.

This chain links TRBV9 with TRBJ2-2, with 7 bases that match TRBD1. Germline assignment: CDR1 SGDLS and CDR2 YYNGEE. With 3 bases clipped from V and 5 bases from J, the junction kept 16 bases outside the gene matches. This CDR3 is built from 18 residues. The CDR3 loop reads CASSASDRAVFRTGELFF. The CDR3 nucleotides are TGTGCCAGCAGCGCGAGCGACAGGGCCGTTTTTCGGACCGGGGAGCTGTTTTTT.

V usage is TRBV6-5 and J usage is TRBJ1-2; D not certain. Trimming cost V 4 bases and J 1 base, with 13 bases left between them. Germline V gene data show CDR1 as MNHEY and CDR2 as SVGAGI. The CDR3 contains 15 residues. CDR3 loop: CASSLGPLLNYGYTF. CDR3 in DNA: TGTGCCAGCAGTTTAGGGCCTCTTCTTAACTATGGCTACACCTTC.

CDR3 nucleotide sequence: TGTGCCAGCAGCGCCCGACTAGCGGGAGCTTTTGAGCAGTTCTTC. This codes for CASSARLAGAFEQFF. J is TRBJ2-1 and V is TRBV11-2, with TRBD2 matching 12 bases. The germline CDR1 and CDR2 sequences are SGHAT and FQNNGV. The CDR3 is 15 residues long. With 5 bases clipped from V and 9 bases from J, the junction kept 8 bases outside the gene matches.

V gene TRBV9 combines with J gene TRBJ2-7; D remains ambiguous. The germline gives CDR1 SGDLS, CDR2 YYNGEE. The germline V and J ends were trimmed by 4 bases and 2 bases, with 22 bases remaining between them. The CDR3 length is 17 residues. The chain's CDR3 is CASSSPRVGPDTYEQYF. DNA for the CDR3: TGTGCCAGCAGCTCCCCCCGAGTGGGTCCTGATACCTACGAGCAGTACTTC.

The CDR3 DNA is TGTGCCAGCAGCTTAGATTACGGGGGGGCTAATGAAAAACTGTTTTTT. It codes for CASSLDYGGANEKLFF. The V call is TRBV11-2, the J call TRBJ1-4; tentatively, D is TRBD1 (5 bases). Trimming removed 0 bases from V and 3 bases from J, with 11 bases in between. CDR3 length equals 16 residues. Germline CDR1 and CDR2: SGHAT and FQNNGV.

V and J are TRBV15 and TRBJ1-4; D possibly corresponds to TRBD1 (5 bases). Trimming removed 4 bases from V and 0 bases from J, with 15 bases in between. CDR1 and CDR2 (germline): LNHNV, YYDKDF (reference sequence). The CDR3 is made up of 17 amino acids. The CDR3, as DNA: TGTGCCACCAGCAAGAGGGGTAGCGGGACAACTAATGAAAAACTGTTTTTT. Protein product: CATSKRGSGTTNEKLFF.

The chain carries TRBV27 and TRBJ1-1; D gene unclear. V was shortened by 3 bases and J by 3 bases, with 17 bases between the two germline ends. Germline-derived CDR1 and CDR2 are MNHEY and SMNVEV (reference sequence). The CDR3 is 16 amino acids. The CDR3, as DNA: TGTGCCAGCAGTTTGAGAAGGAGAGTCGGGGACACTGAAGCTTTCTTT. It is translated as CASSLRRRVGDTEAFF.

The rearrangement links TRBV6-5 to TRBJ2-1; 8 bases align to TRBD2. Germline values: CDR1 MNHEY, CDR2 SVGAGI. Trimming at V came to 0 bases and at J to 10 bases, leaving 8 bases not matched to a gene. This CDR3 spans 15 amino acids. The CDR3 region has the DNA TGTGCCAGCAGTTACTCGAGTCTAGCGGGCCTAGAGCAGTTCTTC. Translated: CASSYSSLAGLEQFF.

This chain uses TRBV5-6 with TRBJ1-1, with D uncertain. CDR1 and CDR2 (germline): SGHDT, YYEEEE. The CDR3 is made up of 15 amino acids. The V and J ends lost 0 bases and 3 bases respectively, with 12 bases between them. In DNA, the CDR3 is TGTGCCAGCAGCTTGGAATCGGGCTGGTACACTGAAGCTTTCTTT. This encodes CASSLESGWYTEAFF.

J is TRBJ2-7 and V is TRBV27; D remains unclear. The CDR3 covers 13 residues. Germline CDR1 is MNHEY and CDR2 is SMNVEV (reference sequence). Trimming removed 4 bases from V and 6 bases from J, with 13 bases in between. The CDR3 coding sequence is TGTGCCAGCAGTTCCACGACACCGCTCGAGCAGTACTTC. This sequence encodes CASSSTTPLEQYF.